These 28 T cell receptor beta chains were sequenced from one sample in a study of cytomegalovirus exposure and HLA in healthy donors. Use of 60 Vbeta and 13 Jbeta primers characterized the PCR. Sequencing used immunoSEQ multiplex PCR; TCRdb keeps in-frame clones, though not all of them. The data show some 150,000 clones, 60% to 75% seen once. The sample was PBMCs. Source of these receptors: a man aged 18 to 29 in good health and CMV-seronegative.

V and J are TRBV7-8 and TRBJ1-4; a possible D gene is TRBD1 (5 bases). CDR3 length: 17 residues. Germline CDR1 SGHVS, CDR2 FQNEAQ. V lost 0 bases and J lost 4, with 15 bases in between. CDR3 coding DNA: TGTGCCAGCAGCTTAGCCCGTAGGTTCAGGGTTAATGAAAAACTGTTTTTT. Its translation is CASSLARRFRVNEKLFF.

The gene calls are TRBV5-8 and TRBJ2-1, with D possibly matching TRBD1 (7 bases). The germline V gene has CDR1 SGHTS and CDR2 YDEGEE. The CDR3 contains 13 residues. CDR3: CAKEGAVSYEQFF. The CDR3 DNA reads TGTGCAAAGGAGGGGGCGGTCTCGTATGAGCAGTTCTTC.

This clone was seen more than once but under ten times. The junction does not match germline at one end; this may be a read error. The J gene is TRBJ2-2, the V gene TRBV9, with D possibly being TRBD2 (6 bases). In germline, CDR1 is SGDLS, CDR2 YYNGEE. The CDR3 totals 16 residues. The CDR3 sequence is CASSVAAGTNAGELFF. CDR3 nucleotide sequence: TGTGCCAGCAGCGTAGCGGCGGGGACGAACGCCGGGGAGCTGTTTTTT.

The chain links TRBV5-1 to TRBJ2-5; a weak D match, TRBD1 (6 bases). The V and J ends lost 4 bases and 0 bases respectively, with 13 bases between them. This CDR3 comprises 15 residues. Germline CDR1 SGHRS, CDR2 YFSETQ. The CDR3, as DNA: TGCGCCAGCAGCCCGGGACAACCGTACCAAGAGACCCAGTACTTC. It specifies CASSPGQPYQETQYF.

In this sample, this clone turned up a few times. The CDR3 coding sequence is TGTGCCAGTAGTATAGTTTCAGGGGGAGGCAATGAGCAGTTCTTC. This translates into CASSIVSGGGNEQFF. The chain is built from TRBV19 and TRBJ2-1; D may be TRBD1 (7 bases). The CDR3 runs to 15 residues. Germline V gives CDR1 LNHDA, CDR2 SQIVND (reference sequence). The germline V and J ends were trimmed by 1 base and 6 bases, with 13 bases remaining between them.

This clone was seen a single time. The chain carries TRBV20-1 and TRBJ2-1, with a weak D call TRBD1 (6 bases). The CDR3 totals 11 residues. Trimming stripped 0 bases from V and 10 bases from J, with 7 bases between. The germline V gene encodes CDR1 DFQATT and CDR2 SNEGSKA (reference sequence). In DNA form, the CDR3 reads TGCAGTGCTAGAGATACAGGGGAGCAGTTCTTC. This gives the protein CSARDTGEQFF.

V is TRBV7-8 and J is TRBJ1-4; D is perhaps TRBD1 (5 bases). The V gene lost 2 bases and the J gene lost 6 bases, with 10 bases spanning the gap. Germline V gives CDR1 SGHVS, CDR2 FQNEAQ. This CDR3 spans 14 amino acids. The CDR3 region has the DNA TGTGCCAGCAGCTTAACAAGGGGTGATGAAAAACTGTTTTTT. This gives the protein CASSLTRGDEKLFF. The whole variable domain, filled in from reference TRBV7-8 and TRBJ1-4, reads GAGVSQSPRYKVAKRGQDVALRCDPISGHVSLFWYQQALGQGPEFLTYFQNEAQLDKSGLPSDRFFAERPEGSVSTLKIQRTQQEDSAVYLCASSLTRGDEKLFFGSGTQLSVL.

The J gene is TRBJ2-6, the V gene TRBV9; TRBD1 agrees at 10 bases. V shed 4 bases and J 0 bases; nucleotides not matched to a gene: 10. The CDR3 has 19 amino acids. Germline-derived CDR1 and CDR2 are SGDLS and YYNGEE. CDR3 nucleotides: TGTGCCAGCAGCCCTCGGGGGACAGGGGTAAGCTCTGGGGCCAACGTCCTGACTTTC. This codes for CASSPRGTGVSSGANVLTF.

This clone was seen just once. The chain is built from TRBV28 and TRBJ1-6; TRBD1 matches at 7 bases. Germline V gene lookup returns CDR1 MDHEN and CDR2 SYDVKM. The CDR3 sequence is 16 residues long. V gave up 8 bases and J gave up 6 bases; unmatched junction bases: 13. The chain's CDR3 is CASEKGGQPANSPLHF. The CDR3 DNA follows: TGTGCCAGCGAAAAAGGGGGACAGCCGGCTAATTCACCCCTCCACTTT.

The V gene is TRBV23-1, the J gene TRBJ2-5, with 11 positions matching TRBD2. TRBV23-1 is reported as an ORF; its role is uncertain. The CDR3 length is 17 residues. The V and J ends lost 2 bases and 4 bases, in that order; junction bases with no gene match: 9. CDR3 nucleotide sequence: TGCGCCAGCAGTCAACCCTTGGGACTAGCGGAGAGAGAGACCCAGTACTTC. Its protein is CASSQPLGLAERETQYF.

A word on this clone: This is likely a read error, given that the CDR3 carries no conserved phenylalanine or tryptophan at its end. The CDR3 loop reads CASSPTGAPDTEAFY. CDR3 bases: TGTGCCAGCAGTCCGACAGGGGCACCGGACACTGAAGCTTTCTAT. The gene calls are TRBV5-6 and TRBJ1-1; 8 nucleotides agree with TRBD1. Losses at the gene ends were 5 bases for V and 3 bases for J; bases not matched to a gene: 9. The germline gives CDR1 SGHDT, CDR2 YYEEEE. The CDR3 has 15 amino acids.

V and J are TRBV27 and TRBJ2-3; the match to TRBD2 covers 9 bases. With V trimmed by 3 bases and J by 0 bases, 4 bases remained unmatched. In germline, CDR1 is MNHEY, CDR2 SMNVEV (reference sequence). The CDR3 sequence is 16 residues long. CDR3 protein: CASSLRGGGSTDTQYF. In DNA form, the CDR3 reads TGTGCCAGCAGTTTGCGCGGGGGGGGTAGCACAGATACGCAGTATTTT.

The chain is built from TRBV10-2 and TRBJ1-1; 7 bases are shared with TRBD1. The CDR3 contains 15 residues. Germline loops: CDR1 WSHSY, CDR2 SAAADI. J lost 4 bases, V lost 6 bases, and 11 bases had no gene match. CDR3 coding DNA: TGCGCCAGCAGAGATATGAGAGGGGGCGGCACTGAAGCTTTCTTT. Its protein is CASRDMRGGGTEAFF.

This sequence joins TRBV7-8 and TRBJ1-6; 8 positions agree with TRBD1. CDR3 length: 16 residues. Germline assignment: CDR1 SGHVS and CDR2 FQNEAQ. V shed 4 bases, J shed 9 bases, and the junction held 11 bases outside the gene matches. The CDR3, as DNA: TGTGCCAGCAGCTCCCAGGGGGCGTCTCGCGGTTCACCCCTCCACTTT. Translated, it gives CASSSQGASRGSPLHF.

The chain links TRBV5-6 to TRBJ1-2; 9 bases fit TRBD1. The CDR3 sequence is 16 residues long. The germline V gene encodes CDR1 SGHDT and CDR2 YYEEEE. The V and J ends lost 0 bases and 6 bases, in that order; junction bases with no gene match: 9. The CDR3: CASSLEGTGILHGYTF. CDR3 in DNA: TGTGCCAGCAGCTTGGAAGGGACAGGGATTCTGCATGGCTACACCTTC.

This clone was detected only a few times. The gene calls are TRBV6-1 and TRBJ1-2; D remains unclear. The CDR3 runs to 15 residues. Trimming removed 0 bases at V and 0 bases at J, with 8 bases between. Germline CDR1 reads MNHNS; CDR2 reads SASEGT. DNA of the CDR3: TGTGCCAGCAGTGAAGCGGGCACCTCTAACTATGGCTACACCTTC. Its protein is CASSEAGTSNYGYTF.

This clone has a single count. The chain uses TRBV6-5 and TRBJ2-7; TRBD1 agrees at 7 bases. The CDR3 length is 11 residues. V shed 6 bases, J shed 9 bases, and the junction held 5 bases outside the gene matches. Germline V gene lookup returns CDR1 MNHEY and CDR2 SVGAGI. Written as DNA, the CDR3 is TGTGCCAGCAGGACGGCAGGGGGGCAGTACTTC. Its protein is CASRTAGGQYF.

The chain links TRBV4-2 to TRBJ1-2; D is uncertain. CDR3 length equals 15 residues. Trimming stripped 0 bases from V and 3 bases from J, with 11 bases between. Germline V gene sequence: CDR1 LGHNA, CDR2 YNFKEQ. In DNA form, the CDR3 reads TGTGCCAGCAGCCAAGATCGTCGGGAAGACTATGGCTACACCTTC. This encodes CASSQDRREDYGYTF.

This clone came up once. The rearrangement joins TRBV4-2 to TRBJ2-5, with TRBD2 matching over 11 bases. Germline V gives CDR1 LGHNA, CDR2 YNFKEQ. Trimming cost V 7 bases and J 5 bases; bases outside gene matches: 6. CDR3 length: 14 residues. The CDR3 region is CASKLAGGRETQYF. In DNA, the CDR3 is TGTGCCAGCAAATTAGCGGGGGGGCGGGAGACCCAGTACTTC.

A few counts support this clone. The genes are TRBV10-3 and TRBJ1-1; D gene unclear. The CDR3 has 15 amino acids. Germline CDR1 ENHRY, CDR2 SYGVKD. The germline V and J ends were trimmed by 3 bases and 10 bases, with 21 bases remaining between them. In DNA, the CDR3 is TGTGCCATCAGTGACTCTCCGGGGAGTGAACGCGGAGCTTTCTTT. This codes for CAISDSPGSERGAFF.

The rearrangement links TRBV4-1 to TRBJ1-5; no reliable D call. This CDR3 has 16 residues. Germline V gives CDR1 MGHRA, CDR2 YSYEKL. Trimming shortened V by 1 base and J by 0 bases, and 10 bases separated the two germline ends. The CDR3 DNA sequence: TGCGCCAGCAGCCAAGGAGGAAAACGTAGCAATCAGCCCCAGCATTTT. This encodes CASSQGGKRSNQPQHF.

The chain combines TRBV11-3 with TRBJ2-5; the D gene is possibly TRBD2 (6 bases). The length of the CDR3 is 15 residues. Trimming cost V 5 bases and J 0 bases, with 13 bases left between them. CDR1 is SGHNT, CDR2 YENEEA, per germline. CDR3 sequence reads: CASSPGTRNQETQYF. Here the CDR3 DNA reads TGTGCCAGCAGCCCCGGGACTCGGAACCAAGAGACCCAGTACTTC.

The chain carries TRBV28 and TRBJ1-1, with TRBD1 as a possible D gene (6 bases). The CDR3 extends over 14 amino acids. V was shortened by 5 bases and J by 0 bases, with 10 bases between the two germline ends. Germline assignment: CDR1 MDHEN and CDR2 SYDVKM. As DNA, the CDR3 is TGTGCCAGCAGTGCCTGGACAGTGAACACTGAAGCTTTCTTT. It is translated as CASSAWTVNTEAFF.

This clone appeared a few times. The chain couples TRBV4-3 to TRBJ1-2; weak D call: TRBD1 (6 bases). Trimming took off 0 bases at V and 7 bases at J, with 15 bases between the two ends. The CDR3 extends over 15 amino acids. CDR1 is LGHNA and CDR2 is YSLEER in the germline V gene. In DNA form, the CDR3 reads TGCGCCAGCAGCCAAGAGCCGGGGGGCTCCGGTGGCTACACCTTC. Amino acid sequence: CASSQEPGGSGGYTF.

V is TRBV9 and J is TRBJ2-7, with D unclear. Deletions cut 0 bases from V and 4 bases from J, with 11 bases between. Germline CDR1 is SGDLS and CDR2 is YYNGEE. This CDR3 has 14 amino acids. CDR3 sequence reads: CASSVAGLSYEQYF. For the CDR3, the DNA is TGTGCCAGCAGCGTAGCTGGCCTTTCGTACGAGCAGTACTTC.

The chain is built from TRBV5-6 and TRBJ1-2; D is undetermined. V was shortened by 4 bases and J by 5 bases, with 9 bases between the two germline ends. The V gene's germline CDR1 is SGHDT and CDR2 YYEEEE. The CDR3 runs 12 residues. This CDR3 reads CASSPGDYGYTF. DNA of the CDR3: TGTGCCAGCAGCCCCGGAGATTATGGCTACACCTTC.

CDR3 in amino acids: CARHWTGGLRDTEAFF. The CDR3, as DNA: TGTGCCAGACACTGGACAGGGGGGTTAAGGGACACTGAAGCTTTCTTT. The V and J genes are TRBV5-3 and TRBJ1-1; TRBD1 agrees at 10 bases. TRBV5-3 is recorded as an ORF, its role being uncertain. The CDR3 sequence is 16 residues long. Losses at the gene ends were 7 bases for V and 3 bases for J; bases not matched to a gene: 12.

The rearrangement joins TRBV5-8 to TRBJ1-1; a possible D gene is TRBD1 (6 bases). Trimming cost V 4 bases and J 1 base, with 11 bases left between them. CDR1 is SGHTS, CDR2 YDEGEE, per germline. CDR3 length: 14 residues. CDR3 in DNA: TGTGCCAGCAGCCGAGACAGGAGGAACACTGAAGCTTTCTTT. Its protein product is CASSRDRRNTEAFF.